This record concerns one T cell receptor beta chain sequence. This clonotype showed up many times. No cognate antigen has been identified for it. Base qualities are not recorded, but no much larger clone differs from it by a single base. These data come from a study of regulatory T cells in long-lasting Graves disease (dated by TCRdb to the early 2020s). Concerning the study at large: Persistent Graves' disease meant more than 5 years of antithyroid drug treatment with TSH receptor autoantibodies that stayed positive. This study used TCR sequencing and RNA sequencing of peripheral blood to compare persistent Graves' disease patients against newly diagnosed Graves' disease patients. The study was conducted in China and was registered as a clinical trial. A total of approximately 35 samples underwent TCR sequencing: approximately 13 from persistent and about 20 from newly diagnosed Graves' disease patients. In the clinical cohort, patients with persistent Graves' disease had used antithyroid drugs for an average of roughly 10 years. What the work shows at the level of the full study, not this receptor alone: Only peripheral blood was studied, because thyroid tissue, the primary lesion, was inaccessible. Persistent patients shared more public clonotypes among themselves (around 2,800) than newly diagnosed patients did (roughly 920). Preferential use of TRBV28, TRBJ1-2 and TRBJ2-5 was observed in persistent disease, whereas TRBV20-1 and TRBJ2-1 were favored in newly diagnosed disease. Sequencing and analysis were restricted to the TCR beta chain. Persistent Graves' disease patients showed lower TCR Shannon entropy and fewer highly expanded clones than newly diagnosed patients, suggesting clonal expansion. The authors acknowledged the small sample size as a limitation that may reduce accuracy.

V is reduced by 4 bases and J by 5 bases, leaving a spacing of 8 bases between them. Via the germline V gene, CDR1 is SGHAT and CDR2 FQNNGV. The CDR3 spans 13 residues, from the cysteine through the phenylalanine. Kept here is only the CDR3 DNA, which spans 39 bases and is read in frame from base 1. This sample's time point label indicates: persistent/refractory GD, antithyroid drugs over 5 years with positive TRAb. For both TCR sequencing and RNA sequencing, RNA was extracted from PBMCs using TRIzol. Graves' disease was diagnosed according to American Thyroid Association guidelines. The patients came from an endocrinology department in Xi'an, China. Each patient gave approximately 10 milliliters of peripheral blood, collected in an EDTA anticoagulant tube. Ficoll Paque Plus density gradient separation was used to isolate PBMCs, and no further T cell sorting was performed. An Agilent 2100 Bioanalyzer and agarose gel were used to check RNA quality, while a NanoDrop 2000 measured RNA concentration.

The library relied on multiplex PCR. Sequencing used an Illumina HiSeq 4000. CDR3 regions were amplified by Arm-PCR with iRepertoire HTBI primers to construct TCR beta libraries. Gel purification was performed on PCR products prior to sequencing. The study's own analysis went as follows. Gene usage analysis of CDR3 amino acid clonotypes used the approximately 62 TRBV and about 14 TRBJ segments found across samples. COPE and FqMerger were used to merge filtered high-quality paired reads into contigs. BLAST was used to align contigs to the IMGT TRBV, TRBD and TRBJ reference genes, and CDR3 was defined following IMGT. Highly expanded clones were defined as clonotypes with a frequency above 0.1%. Repertoire diversity was measured by Shannon entropy, and V-J evenness by the Gini coefficient. A clonotype was considered public if more than one individual shared it. In TCRdb, the public reads were trimmed at Q25 with fastp and aligned with MiXCR, with productive beta chains retained. Records with the same CDR3 protein are collapsed into one entry carrying the most frequent genes and DNA. The V and J calls shown here were made by TCRdb, not taken from the authors' results. Within this sample are 500,000 to 800,000 distinct CDR3 sequences, with about 32% of them counted one time only. Under 55% of the sample is held by the ten biggest clonotypes.

The sample here was peripheral blood mononuclear cells (PBMCs), taken when the disease was refractory, from a patient treated with antithyroid drugs. The clonotype was recovered from a female donor with Graves disease. This sequence uses TRBV11-2 and TRBJ1-4; there is no confident call for the D gene. The CDR3 corresponds to CASSSGVNEKLFF. Read as DNA, the sequence is TGTGCCAGCAGCTCGGGCGTGAATGAAAAACTGTTTTTT.